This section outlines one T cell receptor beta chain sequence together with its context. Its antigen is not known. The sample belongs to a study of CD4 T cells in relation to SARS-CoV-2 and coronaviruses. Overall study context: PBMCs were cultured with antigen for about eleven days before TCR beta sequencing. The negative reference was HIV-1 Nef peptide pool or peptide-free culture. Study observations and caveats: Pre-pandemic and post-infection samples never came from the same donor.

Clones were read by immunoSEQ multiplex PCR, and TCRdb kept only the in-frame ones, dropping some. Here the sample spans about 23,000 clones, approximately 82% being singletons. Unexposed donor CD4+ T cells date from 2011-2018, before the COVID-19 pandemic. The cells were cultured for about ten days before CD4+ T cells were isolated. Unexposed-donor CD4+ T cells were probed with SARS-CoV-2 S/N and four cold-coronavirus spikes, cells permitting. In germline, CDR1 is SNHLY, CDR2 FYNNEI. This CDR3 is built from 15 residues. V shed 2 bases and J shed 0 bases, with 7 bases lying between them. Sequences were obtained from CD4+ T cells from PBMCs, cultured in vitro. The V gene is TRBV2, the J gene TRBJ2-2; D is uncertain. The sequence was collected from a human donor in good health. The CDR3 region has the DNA TGTGCCAGCAGTGAAAAAGAAACGAACACCGGGGAGCTGTTTTTT. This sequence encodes CASSEKETNTGELFF.